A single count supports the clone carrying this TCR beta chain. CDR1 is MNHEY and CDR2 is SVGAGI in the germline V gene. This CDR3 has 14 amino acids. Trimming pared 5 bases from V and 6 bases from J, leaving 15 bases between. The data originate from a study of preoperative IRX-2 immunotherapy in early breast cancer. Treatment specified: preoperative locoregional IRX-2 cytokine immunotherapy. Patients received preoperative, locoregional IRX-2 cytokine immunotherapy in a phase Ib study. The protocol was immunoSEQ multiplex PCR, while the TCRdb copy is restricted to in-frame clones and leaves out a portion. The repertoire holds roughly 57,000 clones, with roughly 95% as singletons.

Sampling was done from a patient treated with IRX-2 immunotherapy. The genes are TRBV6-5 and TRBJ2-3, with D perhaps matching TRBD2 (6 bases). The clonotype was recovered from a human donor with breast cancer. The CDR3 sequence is CASSPGLRVDTQYF. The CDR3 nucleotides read TGTGCCAGCAGTCCGGGACTCCGAGTTGATACGCAGTATTTT.